One and the same sample provided the 22 T cell receptor beta chains below, sequenced in a study of CXCR3-negative and CXCR3-positive naive CD8 T cells. Researchers prepared the TRB cDNA libraries using 5' RACE with UMI labels. TCRdb reworked the 5' RACE reads into one entry per CDR3 protein, no DNA. The sample table sets out some 49,000 distinct CDR3 sequences. Sequencing used naive CXCR3- CD8+ T cells from blood. Subset defined: CD45RO-CCR7+CD27+CD95- naive CD8+ T cells lacking CXCR3 (TNR3-). The receptors stem from a human donor in good health. Some clones in this sample may be carry-over from other donors' samples.

This chain links TRBV29-1 with TRBJ1-1. CDR3 length equals 12 residues. The germline CDR1 and CDR2 sequences are SQVTM and ANQGSEA. The CDR3 protein is CSVPDDGLVAFF.

The chain couples TRBV28 to TRBJ2-3. Germline V gives CDR1 MDHEN, CDR2 SYDVKM. CDR3 size: 12 residues. CDR3 in amino acids: CASSFGQDTQYF.

This rearrangement joins TRBV20-1 to TRBJ2-1. This CDR3 is built from 16 residues. CDR1 and CDR2 (germline): DFQATT, SNEGSKA (reference sequence). CDR3: CSAIPTRSLAFDEQFF.

V usage is TRBV2 and J usage is TRBJ2-7; TCRdb lists TRBD1, though no DNA is available to test this call. The germline V gene encodes CDR1 SNHLY and CDR2 FYNNEI. This CDR3 contains 14 residues. CDR3 region: CASLPTGVRDEQYF.

This chain joins TRBV6-5 and TRBJ2-3; lacking DNA, the TRBD1 call made by TCRdb goes unchecked. CDR3 length: 16 amino acids. Per the germline V gene, CDR1 is MNHEY and CDR2 is SVGAGI. CDR3 in amino acids: CASSYSSGRGTDTQYF.

The J gene is TRBJ1-1, the V gene TRBV9. The CDR3 spans 15 residues. The germline gives CDR1 SGDLS, CDR2 YYNGEE. This CDR3 reads CASSVATSENTEAFF.

The chain links TRBV19 to TRBJ2-3; no DNA is available, so the TRBD2 call from TCRdb remains unchecked. The CDR3 is made up of 16 amino acids. Per germline, CDR1 LNHDA and CDR2 SQIVND (reference sequence). This CDR3 is CASDRTSGALGDTQYF. The full variable domain, its missing parts supplied by reference TRBV19 and TRBJ2-3, is DGGITQSPKYLFRKEGQNVTLSCEQNLNHDAMYWYRQDPGQGLRLIYYSQIVNDFQKGDIAEGYSVSREKKESFPLTVTSAQKNPTAFYLCASDRTSGALGDTQYFGPGTRLTVL.

This chain uses TRBV4-1 with TRBJ2-7; the TRBD1 assignment by TCRdb is unverifiable without DNA. The length of the CDR3 is 14 residues. Germline V gives CDR1 MGHRA, CDR2 YSYEKL. CDR3: CASSPRARDYEQYF.

The V and J genes are TRBV29-1 and TRBJ2-7; TCRdb outputs TRBD1, but without DNA this stays unchecked. The CDR3 totals 15 residues. The germline gives CDR1 SQVTM, CDR2 ANQGSEA. The CDR3 here is CSVEDDRGLNYEQYF.

This chain connects TRBV29-1 to TRBJ2-5; there is no DNA to check the TCRdb D call of TRBD2. This CDR3 comprises 15 residues. The germline gives CDR1 SQVTM, CDR2 ANQGSEA. The CDR3 sequence: CSVEDSWEVEETQYF. The full variable domain, completed using reference TRBV29-1 and TRBJ2-5, is SAVISQKPSRDICQRGTSLTIQCQVDSQVTMMFWYRQQPGQSLTLIATANQGSEATYESGFVIDKFPISRPNLTFSTLTVSNMSPEDSSIYLCSVEDSWEVEETQYFGPGTRLLVL.

The CDR3 loop reads CASSFRAEDTQYF. The chain has TRBV28 and TRBJ2-3; the TCRdb call, TRBD1, lacks DNA for checking. Germline CDR1 MDHEN, CDR2 SYDVKM. The CDR3 is 13 amino acids.

This chain links TRBV7-3 with TRBJ2-1; TCRdb outputs TRBD2, but without DNA this stays unchecked. The length of the CDR3 is 17 residues. Germline V lookup: CDR1 SGHTA, CDR2 FQGTGA. The CDR3 sequence is CASSLGTSGGAYNEQFF.

This chain connects TRBV29-1 to TRBJ2-7; the TCRdb D gene call, TRBD2, has no DNA to confirm it. CDR3 length: 14 amino acids. CDR1 and CDR2 (germline): SQVTM, ANQGSEA. The CDR3 sequence is CSVEDPAGIYEQYF.

This chain uses TRBV25-1 with TRBJ2-1. CDR1 MGHDK and CDR2 SYGVNS come from the germline V gene. The CDR3 has 11 residues. This CDR3 reads CASSRDNEQFF.

The CDR3 here is CSAREAPGQSNTGELFF. The chain recombines TRBV20-1 with TRBJ2-2; TCRdb calls TRBD1, which cannot be checked without DNA. Germline V CDR1 and CDR2: DFQATT, SNEGSKA (reference sequence). The CDR3 runs to 17 residues.

The V call is TRBV12-3 or TRBV12-4, the J call TRBJ1-2; TCRdb lists TRBD1, though no DNA is available to test this call. The CDR3 is 14 amino acids. CDR3 protein: CASSSGTDWDGYTF.

V and J are TRBV28 and TRBJ1-1; TCRdb's D call, TRBD1, is unchecked because there is no DNA. Germline CDR1 and CDR2: MDHEN and SYDVKM. The CDR3 has 13 residues. CDR3 residues: CASLLGHRTEAFF.

The genes are TRBV11-2 and TRBJ2-2; TCRdb reports TRBD2, a call that lacks DNA to check it against. This CDR3 is built from 12 residues. CDR1 is SGHAT and CDR2 is FQNNGV in the germline V gene. CDR3 sequence: CASSSSPGELFF. The full variable domain, with the rest looked up from reference TRBV11-2 and TRBJ2-2, is EAGVAQSPRYKIIEKRQSVAFWCNPISGHATLYWYQQILGQGPKLLIQFQNNGVVDDSQLPKDRFSAERLKGVDSTLKIQPAKLEDSAVYLCASSSSPGELFFGEGSRLTVL.

The chain couples TRBV29-1 to TRBJ2-2. Germline CDR1 reads SQVTM; CDR2 reads ANQGSEA. This CDR3 comprises 13 residues. Here the CDR3 reads CSVLDRLTGELFF.

This CDR3 reads CASSLWAAQETQYF. This chain joins TRBV28 and TRBJ2-5. This CDR3 contains 14 residues. CDR1 is MDHEN, CDR2 SYDVKM, per germline.

The chain recombines TRBV5-1 with TRBJ2-7; the D call of TRBD1 rests on TCRdb alone, since no DNA is present to check it. The CDR3 totals 15 residues. CDR1 is SGHRS and CDR2 is YFSETQ in the germline V gene. The CDR3: CASSPRQGTYYEQYF.

The gene calls are TRBV7-2 and TRBJ1-2; TCRdb picks TRBD1, but there is no DNA to check that call. Germline CDR1 SGHTA, CDR2 FQGNSA. This CDR3 region has 13 residues. Here the CDR3 reads CASKGPHSYGYTF. Full variable domain (remainder filled in from reference TRBV7-2 and TRBJ1-2): GAGVSQSPSNKVTEKGKDVELRCDPISGHTALYWYRQSLGQGLEFLIYFQGNSAPDKSGLPSDRFSAERTGGSVSTLTIQRTQQEDSAVYLCASKGPHSYGYTFGSGTRLTVV.